Given below is one TCR beta chain in context. Its specificity is unknown. The record originates from a study of cytomegalovirus exposure and HLA in healthy donors. Findings and caveats of the study: The authors later found most CMV-associated TCR beta chains appeared HLA-restricted. Prediction of most subjects' HLA-A and HLA-B alleles by TCR beta sequences was reportedly accurate. Cytomegalovirus status, reportedly, was diagnosed with high specificity and sensitivity by the classifier. TCR beta V- and J-gene trimming was later associated with a missense DCLRE1C variant.

The PCR used 60 Vbeta and 13 Jbeta primers. The protocol was immunoSEQ multiplex PCR, while the TCRdb copy is restricted to in-frame clones and leaves out a portion. The sample includes around 200,000 clones. In germline, CDR1 is MDHEN, CDR2 SYDVKM. Trimming took 3 bases from V and 0 from J, leaving 9 bases between them. The length of the CDR3 is 15 residues. Sequencing was carried out using PBMCs. The gene calls are TRBV28 and TRBJ2-1; weak D call: TRBD2 (5 bases). The source of this sequence is a girl aged 2 to 10 in good health and CMV-seropositive. The chain's CDR3 is CASSFMGVSYNEQFF. The CDR3 DNA reads as TGTGCCAGCAGTTTCATGGGAGTCTCCTACAATGAGCAGTTCTTC.